A selection of T cell receptor beta chains follows, all from one sample in a study of PD-1 blockade in classical Hodgkin lymphoma. Repertoires were generated with immunoSEQ multiplex PCR, while TCRdb's copy carries only in-frame clones and drops some. Altogether 120,000 to 150,000 clones are present, approximately 80% being singletons, with the ten largest covering roughly 9.2%. Source: peripheral blood mononuclear cells (PBMCs), taken before the second cycle of nivolumab. These receptors were collected from a human donor with classical Hodgkin lymphoma. Both conserved end residues are part of each CDR3. Fields, in order: clone size, V gene, J gene, D gene, CDR3 protein, CDR3 DNA. D genes are given only for firm matches. Rows may omit the clone size; those that give it use once, few, many or a size class.

.	TRBV5-6	TRBJ2-6	TRBD1	CASSSGTGPFSGANVLTF	TGTGCCAGCAGCTCCGGGACAGGCCCCTTCTCTGGGGCCAACGTCCTGACTTTC
.	TRBV11-2	TRBJ1-5	.	CASSHSNQPQHF	TGTGCCAGCAGCCATAGCAATCAGCCCCAGCATTTT
.	TRBV4-3	TRBJ2-2	TRBD2	CASSQEPISGTGELFF	TGCGCCAGCAGCCAAGAGCCAATTAGCGGGACCGGGGAGCTGTTTTTT
once	TRBV5-1	TRBJ1-1	.	CASSLPGGGSTWAFF	TGCGCCAGCAGCTTACCCGGCGGCGGTTCCACGTGGGCTTTCTTT
.	TRBV6-5	TRBJ1-6	.	CASRPRDNSPLHF	TGTGCCAGCAGACCTAGGGACAATTCACCCCTCCACTTT
.	TRBV11-2	TRBJ2-7	TRBD2	CASSLSWLADFYEQYF	TGTGCCAGCAGCTTATCTTGGCTAGCGGACTTTTACGAGCAGTACTTC
.	TRBV19	TRBJ1-3	TRBD1	CASKDRGSGNTIYF	TGTGCCAGTAAAGACAGGGGATCTGGAAACACCATATATTTT
few	TRBV28	TRBJ1-5	.	CASSYIRQPQHF	TGTGCCAGCAGTTATATTCGACAGCCCCAGCATTTT
.	TRBV5-4	TRBJ1-4	.	CASSPRGAGTDEKLFF	TGTGCCAGCAGCCCCCGGGGGGCAGGGACTGATGAAAAACTGTTTTTT
few	TRBV7-9	TRBJ2-7	.	CASSLASREQYF	TGTGCCAGCAGCTTAGCCTCCCGCGAGCAGTACTTC
once	TRBV9	TRBJ2-3	.	CASSRGSADTQYF	TGTGCCAGCAGCCGCGGGTCGGCAGATACGCAGTATTTT
.	TRBV7-7	TRBJ2-5	TRBD1	CASSTQGAGQETQYF	TGTGCCAGCAGCACACAGGGGGCCGGGCAAGAGACCCAGTACTTC
.	TRBV6-5	TRBJ1-2	TRBD1	CASSYSWQGVYGYTF	TGTGCCAGCAGTTACTCGTGGCAGGGGGTCTATGGCTACACCTTC
.	TRBV6-5	TRBJ2-2	.	CASSYSAGHGELFF	TGTGCCAGCAGTTACTCGGCGGGACACGGGGAGCTGTTTTTT
.	TRBV11-2	TRBJ2-6	TRBD1	CASSPRGWDRAYGANVLTF	TGTGCCAGCAGCCCGAGGGGGTGGGACAGGGCTTACGGGGCCAACGTCCTGACTTTC
.	TRBV18	TRBJ2-7	.	CASRELGREQYF	TGTGCCAGTCGAGAGTTAGGGCGGGAGCAGTACTTC
.	TRBV7-2	TRBJ2-2	TRBD2	CASRSLAANTGELFF	TGTGCCAGCAGAAGCCTAGCGGCGAACACCGGGGAGCTGTTTTTT
few	TRBV29-1	TRBJ2-7	.	CSVLLGQQYF	TGCAGCGTTCTACTAGGACAGCAGTACTTC
.	TRBV10-3	TRBJ2-7	.	CATSGTGNNEQYF	TGTGCCACATCCGGGACGGGGAATAACGAGCAGTACTTC
.	TRBV5-4	TRBJ1-6	.	CASSPTGLADYNSPLHF	TGTGCCAGCAGCCCCACGGGTTTGGCAGACTATAATTCACCCCTCCACTTT
few	TRBV28	TRBJ1-5	.	CASGAYAGNQPQHF	TGTGCCAGCGGGGCATATGCGGGCAATCAGCCCCAGCATTTT
.	TRBV2	TRBJ2-7	.	CASSEDSLYEQYF	TGTGCCAGCAGTGAAGACAGCCTCTACGAGCAGTACTTC
.	TRBV5-1	TRBJ2-1	TRBD2	CASTTSGGNNEQFF	TGCGCCAGCACCACTAGCGGGGGTAACAATGAGCAGTTCTTC
.	TRBV29-1	TRBJ2-1	TRBD2	CSVEGSLAGDNSYNEQFF	TGCAGCGTTGAAGGGTCCCTAGCGGGGGATAACTCCTACAATGAGCAGTTCTTC
few	TRBV4-1	TRBJ1-4	.	CASSQVRTRNKLFF	TGCGCCAGCAGCCAAGTCAGGACGAGGAACAAACTGTTTTTT
.	TRBV9	TRBJ1-1	.	CASSGSPNTEAFF	TGTGCCAGCAGCGGATCACCGAACACTGAAGCTTTCTTT
.	TRBV7-3	TRBJ2-1	.	CASSLLGTSYNEQFF	TGTGCCAGCAGCTTACTGGGTACCTCCTACAATGAGCAGTTCTTC
.	TRBV4-2	TRBJ2-1	.	CASSLRGTPYNEQFF	TGTGCCAGCAGCCTTAGGGGGACCCCCTACAATGAGCAGTTCTTC
few	TRBV7-9	TRBJ2-1	TRBD1	CASSVGQDGDEQFF	TGTGCCAGCAGCGTGGGACAGGATGGGGATGAGCAGTTCTTC
few	TRBV4-2	TRBJ2-6	.	CASSPGHVVSGANVLTF	TGTGCCAGCAGCCCGGGGCATGTCGTCTCTGGGGCCAACGTCCTGACTTTC
.	TRBV18	TRBJ1-3	.	CASSPQGYGNTIYF	TGTGCCAGCTCACCTCAGGGGTACGGAAACACCATATATTTT
.	TRBV4-2	TRBJ1-2	TRBD1	CASSQDGSVGQGAFYGYTF	TGTGCCAGCAGCCAAGATGGAAGCGTGGGACAGGGGGCTTTCTATGGCTACACCTTC
.	TRBV11-1	TRBJ1-1	TRBD1	CASSLAIQGTEAFF	TGTGCCAGCAGCTTAGCAATACAGGGGACTGAAGCTTTCTTT